This T cell receptor beta chain emerged from a study of blood T cell repertoires in COVID-19. Germline trimming cut 6 bases from V and 7 bases from J; bases unmatched to any gene: 9. Germline V gene data show CDR1 as SGHAT and CDR2 as FQNNGV. This CDR3 has 14 residues. Clones were read by immunoSEQ multiplex PCR, and TCRdb kept only the in-frame ones, dropping some. The sample contains about 200,000 clones, more than 85% of which appear only once. This TCR was recovered from a man in his 60s with acute or convalescent COVID-19. The V call is TRBV11-2, the J call TRBJ2-7, with 10 bases aligning to TRBD1. The sample taken for sequencing was peripheral blood. CDR3 coding DNA: TGTGCCAGCAGGGTCGACAGGGGGCGCGGAGAGCAGTACTTC. It specifies CASRVDRGRGEQYF. Combining the CDR3 with reference TRBV11-2 and TRBJ2-7 gives the whole variable domain EAGVAQSPRYKIIEKRQSVAFWCNPISGHATLYWYQQILGQGPKLLIQFQNNGVVDDSQLPKDRFSAERLKGVDSTLKIQPAKLEDSAVYLCASRVDRGRGEQYFGPGTRLTVT.